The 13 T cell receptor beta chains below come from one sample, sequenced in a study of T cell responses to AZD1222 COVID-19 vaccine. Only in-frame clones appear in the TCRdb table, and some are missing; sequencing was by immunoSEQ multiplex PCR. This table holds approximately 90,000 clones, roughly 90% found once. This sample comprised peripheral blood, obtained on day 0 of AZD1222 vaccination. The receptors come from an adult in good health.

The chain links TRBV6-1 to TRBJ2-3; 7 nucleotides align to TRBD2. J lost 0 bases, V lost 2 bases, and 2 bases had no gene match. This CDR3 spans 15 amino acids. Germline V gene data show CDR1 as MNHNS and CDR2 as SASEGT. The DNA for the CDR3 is TGTGCCAGCAGTGAATGGGGGGGTAGCACAGATACGCAGTATTTT. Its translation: CASSEWGGSTDTQYF.

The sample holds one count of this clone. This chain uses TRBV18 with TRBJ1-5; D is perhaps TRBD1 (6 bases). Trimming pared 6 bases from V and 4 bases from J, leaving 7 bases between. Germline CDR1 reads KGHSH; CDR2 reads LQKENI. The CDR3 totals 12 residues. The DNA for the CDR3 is TGTGCCAGCTCCCAGGGGAATCAGCCCCAGCATTTT. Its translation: CASSQGNQPQHF.

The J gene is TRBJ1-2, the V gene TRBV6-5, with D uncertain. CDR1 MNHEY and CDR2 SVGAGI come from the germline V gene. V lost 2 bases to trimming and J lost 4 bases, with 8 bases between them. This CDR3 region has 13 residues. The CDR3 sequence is CASSYDGSYGYTF. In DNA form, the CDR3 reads TGTGCCAGCAGTTACGACGGATCCTATGGCTACACCTTC.

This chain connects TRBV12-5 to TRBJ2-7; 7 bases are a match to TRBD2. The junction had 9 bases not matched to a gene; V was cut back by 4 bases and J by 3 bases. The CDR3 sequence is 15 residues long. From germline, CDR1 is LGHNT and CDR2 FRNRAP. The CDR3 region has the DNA TGTGCTAGTGGTTACCCGGGAGGCGAGCGCTACGAGCAGTACTTC. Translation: CASGYPGGERYEQYF.

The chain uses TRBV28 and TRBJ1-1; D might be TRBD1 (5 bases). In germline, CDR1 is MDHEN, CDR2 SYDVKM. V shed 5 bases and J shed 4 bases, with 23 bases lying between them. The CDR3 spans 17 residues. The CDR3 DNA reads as TGTGCCAGCAGTCCCCTATATAATCCAGGGATACGCACTGAAGCTTTCTTT. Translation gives CASSPLYNPGIRTEAFF.

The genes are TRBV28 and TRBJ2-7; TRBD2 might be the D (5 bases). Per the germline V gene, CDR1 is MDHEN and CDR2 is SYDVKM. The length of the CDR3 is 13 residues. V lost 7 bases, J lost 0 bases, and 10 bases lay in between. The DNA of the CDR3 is TGTGCCAGCATGGACTCACCCTCCTACGAGCAGTACTTC. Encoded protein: CASMDSPSYEQYF.

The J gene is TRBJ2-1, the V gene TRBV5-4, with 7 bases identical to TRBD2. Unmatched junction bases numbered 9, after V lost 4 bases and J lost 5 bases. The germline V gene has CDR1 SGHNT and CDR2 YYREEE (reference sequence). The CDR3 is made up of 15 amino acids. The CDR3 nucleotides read TGTGCCAGCAGCCACCAACTAGCGATGAACAATGAGCAGTTCTTC. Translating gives CASSHQLAMNNEQFF.

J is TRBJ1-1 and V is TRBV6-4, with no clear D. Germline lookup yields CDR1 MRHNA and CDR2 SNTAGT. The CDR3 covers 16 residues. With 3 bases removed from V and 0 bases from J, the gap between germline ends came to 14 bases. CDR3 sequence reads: CASSDARRYLNTEAFF. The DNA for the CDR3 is TGTGCCAGCAGTGATGCCCGAAGATACCTGAACACTGAAGCTTTCTTT.

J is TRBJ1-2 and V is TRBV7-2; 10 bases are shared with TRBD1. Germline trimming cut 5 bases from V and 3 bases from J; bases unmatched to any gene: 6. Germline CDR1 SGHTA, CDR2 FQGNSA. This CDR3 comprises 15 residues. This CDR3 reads CASSPTGTGDYGYTF. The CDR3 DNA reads TGTGCCAGCAGCCCCACCGGGACAGGGGACTATGGCTACACCTTC. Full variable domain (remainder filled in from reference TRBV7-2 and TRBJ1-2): GAGVSQSPSNKVTEKGKDVELRCDPISGHTALYWYRQSLGQGLEFLIYFQGNSAPDKSGLPSDRFSAERTGGSVSTLTIQRTQQEDSAVYLCASSPTGTGDYGYTFGSGTRLTVV.

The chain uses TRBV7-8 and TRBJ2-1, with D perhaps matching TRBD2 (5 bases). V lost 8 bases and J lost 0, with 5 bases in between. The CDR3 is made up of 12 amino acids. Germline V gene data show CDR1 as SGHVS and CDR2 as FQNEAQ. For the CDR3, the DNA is TGTGCCAGCGGAGGCTCCTACAATGAGCAGTTCTTC. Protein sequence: CASGGSYNEQFF.

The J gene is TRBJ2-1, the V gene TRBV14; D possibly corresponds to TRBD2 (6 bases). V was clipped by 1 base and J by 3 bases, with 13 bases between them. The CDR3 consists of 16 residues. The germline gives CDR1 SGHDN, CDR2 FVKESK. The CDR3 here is CASSQGPSGLYNEQFF. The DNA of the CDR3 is TGTGCCAGCAGCCAAGGTCCGTCGGGACTCTACAATGAGCAGTTCTTC.

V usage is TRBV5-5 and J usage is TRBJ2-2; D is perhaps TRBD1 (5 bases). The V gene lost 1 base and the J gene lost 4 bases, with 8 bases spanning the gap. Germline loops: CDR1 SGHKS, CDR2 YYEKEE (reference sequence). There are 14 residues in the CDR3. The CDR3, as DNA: TGTGCCAGCAGCTTGAGGGGTAGCACCGGGGAGCTGTTTTTT. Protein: CASSLRGSTGELFF.

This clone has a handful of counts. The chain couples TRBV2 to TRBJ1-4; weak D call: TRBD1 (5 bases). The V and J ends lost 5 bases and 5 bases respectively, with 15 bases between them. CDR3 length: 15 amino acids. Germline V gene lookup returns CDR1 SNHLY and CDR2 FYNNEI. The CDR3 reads CASSYYGADNEKLFF. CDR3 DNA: TGTGCCAGCAGTTATTACGGGGCGGACAATGAAAAACTGTTTTTT.